This TCR beta chain was sequenced for a study of a mutant IDH1 vaccine in newly diagnosed glioma. Indicated time point: week 23, last vaccination. In the vaccine, a single dose held 300 ug of the mutant IDH1 20-mer peptide, along with topical imiquimod. New astrocytomas of WHO grade 3 or 4 that were IDH1-mutant and ATRX-lost were found in the donors. Here immunoSEQ multiplex PCR was the method, and the copy in TCRdb shows in-frame clones only, minus some. The sample contains tens of thousands of clones, about 79% of which appear only once. On this clone itself: Its target is not known.

Deletions cut 3 bases from V and 2 bases from J, with 16 bases between. The CDR3 is made up of 16 amino acids. Germline loops: CDR1 SGHNT, CDR2 YYREEE (reference sequence). The sequence was collected from a woman aged 40 to 50 with glioma. Some clones in this sample may be carry-over from other donors' samples. The rearrangement joins TRBV5-4 to TRBJ2-3; perhaps TRBD2 as D (6 bases). The material sequenced was PBMCs, taken from a glioma patient whose treatment included an IDH1 peptide vaccine. The CDR3 spells CASSSRRTTATDTQYF. Here the CDR3 DNA reads TGTGCCAGCAGCTCGCGAAGGACTACCGCCACAGATACGCAGTATTTT.